A single sample is the source of the 26 T cell receptor beta chains below, sequenced in a study of T cell responses to AZD1222 COVID-19 vaccine. Sequencing was performed with immunoSEQ multiplex PCR; in TCRdb, only in-frame clones are kept and a portion is missing. Of 90,000 to 150,000 clones in the sample, roughly 87% were seen once. The sample was peripheral blood, taken 28 days after the second AZD1222 dose. Source of these receptors: an adult who received the AZD1222 COVID-19 vaccine.

This sequence joins TRBV11-2 and TRBJ2-7; 9 positions agree with TRBD2. The CDR3 contains 15 residues. V was clipped by 1 base and J by 6 bases; unmatched bases: 7. Germline V lookup: CDR1 SGHAT, CDR2 FQNNGV. The chain's CDR3 is CASSLVAGGPGEQYF. In DNA form, the CDR3 reads TGTGCCAGCAGCTTAGTGGCGGGGGGGCCGGGCGAGCAGTACTTC.

V gene TRBV7-3 combines with J gene TRBJ1-6; no clear D. The CDR3 extends over 16 amino acids. V was trimmed by 5 bases and J by 5 bases, leaving 16 bases between them. Germline CDR1 SGHTA, CDR2 FQGTGA. The CDR3 DNA reads TGTGCCAGCAGCCTTACTGCGCGGGGAAATAATTCACCCCTCCACTTT. It translates to CASSLTARGNNSPLHF.

The chain recombines TRBV6-5 with TRBJ2-7, with no clear D. The germline CDR1 and CDR2 sequences are MNHEY and SVGAGI. V was clipped by 2 bases and J by 7 bases, with 12 bases between them. The CDR3 totals 13 residues. CDR3 DNA sequence: TGTGCCAGCAGTTACGGCCTACGAAGAGAGCAGTACTTC. Protein sequence: CASSYGLRREQYF.

The chain carries TRBV11-2 and TRBJ1-1; D is perhaps TRBD1 (6 bases). The length of the CDR3 is 13 residues. The V and J ends lost 4 bases and 6 bases respectively, with 12 bases between them. Germline CDR1 and CDR2: SGHAT and FQNNGV. CDR3 DNA: TGTGCCAGCAGCTCCCGGACAGCAGCTGAAGCTTTCTTT. It encodes CASSSRTAAEAFF.

The chain is built from TRBV18 and TRBJ2-1; TRBD2 might be the D (6 bases). V was cut by 4 bases and J by 6 bases, with 13 bases left in between. CDR3 length: 14 residues. CDR1 and CDR2 from the germline V gene are KGHSH and LQKENI. The CDR3 loop reads CASSHTSTSNEQFF. The CDR3 DNA sequence: TGTGCCAGCTCACACACTTCGACTAGCAATGAGCAGTTCTTC.

The V call is TRBV4-1, the J call TRBJ2-2, with TRBD2 matching over 12 bases. The CDR3 is 14 residues long. Germline trimming cut 7 bases from V and 7 bases from J; bases unmatched to any gene: 4. Germline CDR1 MGHRA, CDR2 YSYEKL. The DNA of the CDR3 is TGCGCCAGCACACTAGCGGGGGGTGTCGGGGAGCTGTTTTTT. Its protein is CASTLAGGVGELFF.

The rearrangement joins TRBV6-5 to TRBJ2-7, with D perhaps matching TRBD1 or TRBD2 (5 bases each). Germline V gene sequence: CDR1 MNHEY, CDR2 SVGAGI. There are 15 residues in the CDR3. Deletions cut 7 bases from V and 2 bases from J, with 18 bases between. In nucleotides, the CDR3 is TGTGCCAGCACCCGTAGACGGGGCGAAACCTACGAGCAGTACTTC. Translation: CASTRRRGETYEQYF.

The J gene is TRBJ2-1, the V gene TRBV18; TRBD1 matches at 7 bases. Trimming took 1 base from V and 6 from J; bases not matched to a gene: 6. The CDR3 runs to 15 residues. Germline-derived CDR1 and CDR2 are KGHSH and LQKENI. CDR3 sequence reads: CASSPQGTDTNEQFF. In DNA form, the CDR3 reads TGTGCCAGCTCACCACAAGGGACAGACACCAATGAGCAGTTCTTC.

The gene calls are TRBV7-9 and TRBJ2-7, with 9 bases that match TRBD2. The CDR3 runs 14 residues. V lost 5 bases and J lost 7; bases outside the gene matches: 9. Germline V gene data show CDR1 as SEHNR and CDR2 as FQNEAQ (reference sequence). The CDR3 coding sequence is TGTGCCAGCAGCCTCGGCGGGGGGGCCGGGGAGCAGTACTTC. This sequence encodes CASSLGGGAGEQYF.

This clone was seen only a few times. The rearrangement links TRBV5-5 to TRBJ1-2; D possibly corresponds to TRBD1 (5 bases). The CDR3 covers 19 residues. Germline-derived CDR1 and CDR2 are SGHKS and YYEKEE (reference sequence). V dropped 0 bases and J dropped 2 bases, with 23 bases sitting between them. Here the CDR3 reads CASSLETGFPRQRNYGYTF. The CDR3 region has the DNA TGTGCCAGCAGCTTGGAGACTGGATTTCCCCGACAGAGAAACTATGGCTACACCTTC.

This sequence joins TRBV24-1 and TRBJ1-1; perhaps TRBD1 as D (5 bases). Trimming removed 5 bases from V and 0 bases from J, with 12 bases in between. CDR1 is KGHDR and CDR2 is SFDVKD in the germline V gene. The length of the CDR3 is 15 residues. CDR3: CATSGAGTVNTEAFF. CDR3 coding DNA: TGTGCCACCAGTGGGGCCGGGACGGTGAACACTGAAGCTTTCTTT.

In this sample, this clone turned up once. J is TRBJ2-2 and V is TRBV4-2; 11 bases line up with TRBD1. The junction had 5 bases not matched to a gene; V was cut back by 3 bases and J by 5 bases. The CDR3 contains 16 residues. CDR1 LGHNA and CDR2 YNFKEQ come from the germline V gene. The CDR3 reads CASSQAGTGGTGELFF. The CDR3 nucleotides are TGTGCCAGCAGCCAGGCCGGGACAGGGGGAACCGGGGAGCTGTTTTTT.

The chain couples TRBV18 to TRBJ1-1; no firm D call. The CDR3 consists of 14 residues. Germline CDR1 KGHSH, CDR2 LQKENI. V was pared by 6 bases and J by 1 base, with 12 bases between. CDR3: CASSRSESNTEAFF. The CDR3 nucleotides read TGTGCCAGCTCCCGCAGCGAATCGAACACTGAAGCTTTCTTT. The entire variable domain, with the rest obtained from reference TRBV18 and TRBJ1-1, is as follows: NAGVMQNPRHLVRRRGQEARLRCSPMKGHSHVYWYRQLPEEGLKFMVYLQKENIIDESGMPKERFSAEFPKEGPSILRIQQVVRGDSAAYFCASSRSESNTEAFFGQGTRLTVV.

This chain uses TRBV7-2 with TRBJ1-5; D gene uncertain. CDR3 length: 14 residues. Germline lookup yields CDR1 SGHTA and CDR2 FQGNSA. V shed 5 bases and J shed 2 bases, with 10 bases lying between them. DNA for the CDR3: TGTGCCAGCAGCGCAAGGACGGGCAATCAGCCCCAGCATTTT. Amino acids: CASSARTGNQPQHF.

J is TRBJ1-1 and V is TRBV6-5; D remains unclear. The CDR3 extends over 12 amino acids. Germline values: CDR1 MNHEY, CDR2 SVGAGI. V gave up 6 bases and J gave up 6 bases, with 11 bases separating them. CDR3 in DNA: TGTGCCAGCAGCCGGGATGACTCTGAAGCTTTCTTT. This translates into CASSRDDSEAFF.

V gene TRBV7-2 combines with J gene TRBJ1-5; 10 positions agree with TRBD1. V dropped 8 bases and J dropped 6; count of bases not matched to a gene: 4. The CDR3 extends over 13 amino acids. The germline CDR1 and CDR2 sequences are SGHTA and FQGNSA. CDR3 sequence reads: CASSRDRGQPQHF. CDR3 DNA sequence: TGTGCCAGCTCCCGGGACAGGGGTCAGCCCCAGCATTTT.

The gene calls are TRBV4-3 and TRBJ1-4; D is undetermined. The CDR3 runs 14 residues. The germline V gene encodes CDR1 LGHNA and CDR2 YSLEER. V lost 1 base to trimming and J lost 7 bases, with 10 bases between them. This CDR3 is CASSQATAGEKLFF. The DNA of the CDR3 is TGCGCCAGCAGCCAAGCGACCGCCGGTGAAAAACTGTTTTTT.

V is TRBV29-1 and J is TRBJ1-2; D is uncertain. This CDR3 contains 13 residues. Trimming cost V 0 bases and J 6 bases, with 11 bases left between them. Per germline, CDR1 SQVTM and CDR2 ANQGSEA. The CDR3: CSVEDKGTDGYTF. The DNA for the CDR3 is TGCAGCGTTGAAGATAAGGGAACAGATGGCTACACCTTC.

The V gene is TRBV11-3, the J gene TRBJ1-1; TRBD1 matches at 7 bases. This CDR3 is 12 amino acids long. Germline V lookup: CDR1 SGHNT, CDR2 YENEEA. V shed 5 bases, J shed 8 bases, and the junction held 5 bases outside the gene matches. This chain's CDR3 is CASSARQGEAFF. As DNA, the CDR3 is TGTGCCAGCAGCGCTCGACAGGGAGAAGCTTTCTTT.

The chain has TRBV4-2 and TRBJ1-2; no clear D gene. Trimming removed 1 base at V and 0 bases at J, with 9 bases between. The CDR3 is made up of 15 amino acids. Germline V gives CDR1 LGHNA, CDR2 YNFKEQ. In DNA form, the CDR3 reads TGTGCCAGCAGCCAAGCACGGTTAGCTAACTATGGCTACACCTTC. Translating it yields CASSQARLANYGYTF.

The chain couples TRBV3-1 (or the pseudogene TRBV3-2) to TRBJ1-2; D is perhaps TRBD1 (6 bases). The CDR3 extends over 13 amino acids. Trimming removed 0 bases at V and 7 bases at J, with 9 bases between. CDR1 and CDR2 (germline): LGHDT, YNNKEL (reference sequence). In DNA form, the CDR3 reads TGTGCCAGCAGCCAAGAATTGACAGGTGGCTACACCTTC. This encodes CASSQELTGGYTF.

V is TRBV6-6 and J is TRBJ1-5, with TRBD1 identical over 7 bases. Germline CDR1 MNHNY, CDR2 SVGAGI (reference sequence). V lost 7 bases, J lost 7 bases, and 4 bases stayed unmatched. The CDR3 is made up of 12 amino acids. The CDR3 DNA sequence: TGTGCCAGCAAAGAAGGGGGCCAGCCCCAGCATTTT. Its translation is CASKEGGQPQHF.

This clone was seen a single time. The chain joins TRBV30 to TRBJ1-1, with TRBD1 as a possible D gene (6 bases). Germline CDR1 GTSNPN, CDR2 SVGIG (reference sequence). V was clipped by 2 bases and J by 10 bases, with 11 bases between them. CDR3 length: 11 amino acids. The CDR3: CAWSKGVGAFF. The CDR3 DNA reads as TGTGCCTGGAGTAAGGGGGTAGGAGCTTTCTTT.

This clone was detected only a few times. The chain employs TRBV10-3 and TRBJ2-2; possible D gene TRBD2, 7 bases. There are 16 residues in the CDR3. Trimming cost V 5 bases and J 6 bases, with 19 bases left between them. Looked up from germline, CDR1 is ENHRY and CDR2 is SYGVKD. In DNA form, the CDR3 reads TGTGCCATCAGTCCTACCTTGGGGGGGCGCCCCGGGGAGCTGTTTTTT. Its protein is CAISPTLGGRPGELFF.

This rearrangement joins TRBV7-9 to TRBJ2-5; D is perhaps TRBD1 (6 bases). This CDR3 comprises 13 residues. With 5 bases removed from V and 4 bases from J, the gap between germline ends came to 11 bases. Germline lookup yields CDR1 SEHNR and CDR2 FQNEAQ (reference sequence). This chain's CDR3 is CASSLQGRETQYF. The DNA for the CDR3 is TGTGCCAGCAGCCTACAGGGTCGAGAGACCCAGTACTTC.

The gene calls are TRBV5-4 and TRBJ2-7; possibly TRBD1 or TRBD2 for D (5 bases each). Per germline, CDR1 SGHNT and CDR2 YYREEE (reference sequence). Trimming shortened V by 6 bases and J by 2 bases, and 18 bases separated the two germline ends. The length of the CDR3 is 15 residues. The CDR3 sequence: CASKQSWDGTYEQYF. CDR3 sequence (DNA): TGTGCCAGCAAACAATCTTGGGACGGGACCTACGAGCAGTACTTC.